This TCR beta chain was recorded in a study of blood T cell repertoires in COVID-19. Overall study: Sites in the United States, Italy and Spain provided acute and convalescent COVID-19 samples. The cDNA or gDNA used as material had been derived from T cells, B-cell-depleted T cells, or PBMCs.

Germline values: CDR1 MNHEY, CDR2 SMNVEV (reference sequence). The CDR3 has 14 residues. J lost 5 bases, V lost 6 bases, and 5 bases had no gene match. In the original workflow: Quantification of nucleated cells was approximated via reference gene primer amplification. TCRdb's table, derived via immunoSEQ multiplex PCR, lists solely in-frame clones and lacks some. D and trimming come from the DNA, and the V and J calls and clone size come from that table. The repertoire holds 200,000 or so clones, over 80% seen once, with about 6% in the top ten. The source material was peripheral blood. This receptor was obtained from a woman between 35 and 50 years old with acute or convalescent COVID-19. The rearrangement links TRBV27 to TRBJ2-1, with 9 nucleotides matching TRBD2. CDR3 sequence (DNA): TGTGCCAGCAGCCGACTAGCGGAGCACAATGAGCAGTTCTTC. Protein product: CASSRLAEHNEQFF.